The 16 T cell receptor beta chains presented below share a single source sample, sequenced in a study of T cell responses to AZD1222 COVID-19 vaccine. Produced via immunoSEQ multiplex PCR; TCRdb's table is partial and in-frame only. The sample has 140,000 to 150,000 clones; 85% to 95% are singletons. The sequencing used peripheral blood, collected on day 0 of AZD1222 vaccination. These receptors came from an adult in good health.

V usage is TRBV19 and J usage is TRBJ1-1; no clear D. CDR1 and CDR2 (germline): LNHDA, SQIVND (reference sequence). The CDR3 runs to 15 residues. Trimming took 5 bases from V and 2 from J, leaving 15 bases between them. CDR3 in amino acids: CASSDSGGFNTEAFF. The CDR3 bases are TGTGCCAGTAGTGACTCAGGCGGGTTTAACACTGAAGCTTTCTTT.

CDR3: CARIGDSYNSPLHF. The DNA of the CDR3 is TGTGCCAGGATAGGGGACTCCTATAATTCACCCCTCCACTTT. The chain carries TRBV28 and TRBJ1-6; tentative D call: TRBD1 (5 bases). Trimming shortened V by 9 bases and J by 0 bases, and 9 bases separated the two germline ends. CDR3 length: 14 amino acids. Germline V gene data show CDR1 as MDHEN and CDR2 as SYDVKM.

The CDR3: CASSLDMDTEAFF. In nucleotides, the CDR3 is TGCGCCAGCAGCTTGGATATGGACACTGAAGCTTTCTTT. The V call is TRBV5-1, the J call TRBJ1-1, with D unclear. CDR1 and CDR2 from the germline V gene are SGHRS and YFSETQ. V was clipped by 0 bases and J by 3 bases, with 6 bases between them. CDR3 length: 13 residues.

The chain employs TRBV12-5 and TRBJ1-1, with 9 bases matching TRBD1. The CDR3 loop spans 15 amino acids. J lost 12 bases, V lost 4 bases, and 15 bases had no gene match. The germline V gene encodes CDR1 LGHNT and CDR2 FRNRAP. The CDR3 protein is CASGSHSSGTGITFF. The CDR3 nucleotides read TGTGCTAGTGGTTCCCACTCTTCGGGGACAGGGATAACTTTCTTT.

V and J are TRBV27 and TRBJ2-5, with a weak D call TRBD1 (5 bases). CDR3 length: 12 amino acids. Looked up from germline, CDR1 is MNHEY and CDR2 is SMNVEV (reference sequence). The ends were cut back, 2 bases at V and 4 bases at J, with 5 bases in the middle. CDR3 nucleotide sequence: TGTGCCAGCAGTTTACAGGGAGAGACCCAGTACTTC. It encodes CASSLQGETQYF.

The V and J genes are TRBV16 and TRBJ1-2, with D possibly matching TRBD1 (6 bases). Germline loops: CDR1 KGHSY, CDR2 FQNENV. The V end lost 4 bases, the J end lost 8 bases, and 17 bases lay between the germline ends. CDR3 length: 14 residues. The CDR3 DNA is TGTGCCAGCAGCCCCATGGGGGGGGACAACGGCTACACCTTC. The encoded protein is CASSPMGGDNGYTF. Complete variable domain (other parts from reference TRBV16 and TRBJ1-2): GEEVAQTPKHLVRGEGQKAKLYCAPIKGHSYVFWYQQVLKNEFKFLISFQNENVFDETGMPKERFSAKCLPNSPCSLEIQATKLEDSAVYFCASSPMGGDNGYTFGSGTRLTVV.

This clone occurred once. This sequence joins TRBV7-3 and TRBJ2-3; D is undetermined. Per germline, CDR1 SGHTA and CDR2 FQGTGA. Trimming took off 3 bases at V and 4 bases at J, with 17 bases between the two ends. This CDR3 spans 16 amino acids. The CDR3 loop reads CASSLNVPRLSDTQYF. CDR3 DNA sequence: TGTGCCAGCAGCTTGAACGTACCTCGGCTTTCAGATACGCAGTATTTT. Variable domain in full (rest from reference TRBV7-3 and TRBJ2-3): GAGVSQTPSNKVTEKGKYVELRCDPISGHTALYWYRQSLGQGPEFLIYFQGTGAADDSGLPNDRFFAVRPEGSVSTLKIQRTERGDSAVYLCASSLNVPRLSDTQYFGPGTRLTVL.

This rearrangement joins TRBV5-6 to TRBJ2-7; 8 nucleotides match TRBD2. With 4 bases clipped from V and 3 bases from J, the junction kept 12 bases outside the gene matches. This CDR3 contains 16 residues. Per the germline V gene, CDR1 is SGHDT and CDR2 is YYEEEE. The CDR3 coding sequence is TGTGCCAGCAGCCCCGGGGGGGGGCTTGGAGTCTACGAGCAGTACTTC. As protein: CASSPGGGLGVYEQYF.

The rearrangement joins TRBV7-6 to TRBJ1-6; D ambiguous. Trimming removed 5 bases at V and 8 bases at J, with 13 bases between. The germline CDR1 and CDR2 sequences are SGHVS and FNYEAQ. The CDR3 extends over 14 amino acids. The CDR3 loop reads CASSRREADSPLHF. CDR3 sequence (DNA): TGTGCCAGCAGCCGGAGGGAAGCGGATTCACCCCTCCACTTT. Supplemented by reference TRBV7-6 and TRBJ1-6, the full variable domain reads GAGVSQSPRYKVTKRGQDVALRCDPISGHVSLYWYRQALGQGPEFLTYFNYEAQQDKSGLPNDRFSAERPEGSISTLTIQRTEQRDSAMYRCASSRREADSPLHFGNGTRLTVT.

The CDR3 bases are TGTGCCAGCAGCTATTACAGGGGGTCTAATTCACCCCTCCACTTT. This sequence encodes CASSYYRGSNSPLHF. The V gene is TRBV5-8, the J gene TRBJ1-6; TRBD1 matches 8 bases. Per germline, CDR1 SGHTS and CDR2 YDEGEE. The J segment lost 6 bases and the V segment lost 3 bases, leaving 5 bases of the junction unmatched. The CDR3 loop spans 15 amino acids.

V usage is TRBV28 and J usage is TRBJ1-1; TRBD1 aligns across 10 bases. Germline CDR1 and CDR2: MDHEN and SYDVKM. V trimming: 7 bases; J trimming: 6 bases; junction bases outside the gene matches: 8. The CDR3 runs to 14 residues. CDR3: CASTPGQGSSEAFF. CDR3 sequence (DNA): TGTGCCAGCACCCCGGGACAGGGGTCCTCTGAAGCTTTCTTT.

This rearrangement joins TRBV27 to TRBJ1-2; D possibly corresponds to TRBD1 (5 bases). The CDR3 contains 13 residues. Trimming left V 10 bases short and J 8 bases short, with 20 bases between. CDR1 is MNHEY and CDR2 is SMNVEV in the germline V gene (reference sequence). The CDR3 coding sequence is TGTGCCACCGTCGGGGACGGGTCAGGCGGCTACACCTTC. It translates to CATVGDGSGGYTF.

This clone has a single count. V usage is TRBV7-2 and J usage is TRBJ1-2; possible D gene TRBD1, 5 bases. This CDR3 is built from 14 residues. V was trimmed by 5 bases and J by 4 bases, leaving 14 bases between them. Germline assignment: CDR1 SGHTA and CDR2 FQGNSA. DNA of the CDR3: TGTGCCAGCAGCGTTTACCGGGACTCCTATGGCTACACCTTC. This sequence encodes CASSVYRDSYGYTF.

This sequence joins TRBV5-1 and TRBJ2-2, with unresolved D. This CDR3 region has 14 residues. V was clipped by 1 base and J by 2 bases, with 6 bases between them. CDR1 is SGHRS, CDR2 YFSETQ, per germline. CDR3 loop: CASSLTVNTGELFF. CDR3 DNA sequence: TGCGCCAGCAGCTTGACAGTAAACACCGGGGAGCTGTTTTTT.

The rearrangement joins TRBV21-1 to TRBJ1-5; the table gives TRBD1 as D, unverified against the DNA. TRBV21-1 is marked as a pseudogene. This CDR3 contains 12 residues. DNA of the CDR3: TGTGCCAGGACAGGGAGCAATCAGCCCCAGCATTTT. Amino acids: CARTGSNQPQHF.

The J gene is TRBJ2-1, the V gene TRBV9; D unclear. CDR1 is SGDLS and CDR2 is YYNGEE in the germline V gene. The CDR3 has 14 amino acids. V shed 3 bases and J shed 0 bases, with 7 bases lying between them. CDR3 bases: TGTGCCAGCAGCGAGGGCTCCTCCTACAATGAGCAGTTCTTC. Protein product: CASSEGSSYNEQFF.